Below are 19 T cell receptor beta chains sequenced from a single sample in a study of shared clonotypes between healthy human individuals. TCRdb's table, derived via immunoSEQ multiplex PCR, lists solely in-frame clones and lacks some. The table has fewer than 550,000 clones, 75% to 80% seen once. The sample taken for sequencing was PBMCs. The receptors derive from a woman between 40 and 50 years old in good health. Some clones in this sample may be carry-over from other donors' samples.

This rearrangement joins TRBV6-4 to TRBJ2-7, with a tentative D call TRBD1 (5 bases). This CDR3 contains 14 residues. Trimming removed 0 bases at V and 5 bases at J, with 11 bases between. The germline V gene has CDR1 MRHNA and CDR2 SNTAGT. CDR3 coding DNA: TGTGCCAGCAGTGACTCCCCAGGGTTCCACGAGCAGTACTTC. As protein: CASSDSPGFHEQYF.

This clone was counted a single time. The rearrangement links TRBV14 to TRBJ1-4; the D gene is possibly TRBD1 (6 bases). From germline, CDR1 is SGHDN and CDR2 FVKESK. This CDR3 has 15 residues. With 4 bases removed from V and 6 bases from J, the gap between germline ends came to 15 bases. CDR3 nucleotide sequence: TGTGCCAGCAGCCTCGGCTTGGGGGCAGATGAAAAACTGTTTTTT. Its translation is CASSLGLGADEKLFF.

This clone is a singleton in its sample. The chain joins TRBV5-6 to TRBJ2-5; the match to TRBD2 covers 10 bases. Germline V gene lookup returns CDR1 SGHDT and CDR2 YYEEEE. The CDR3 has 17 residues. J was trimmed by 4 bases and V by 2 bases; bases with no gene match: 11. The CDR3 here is CASSLRRWASGRETQYF. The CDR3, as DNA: TGTGCCAGCAGCTTAAGGCGTTGGGCTAGCGGGAGAGAGACCCAGTACTTC.

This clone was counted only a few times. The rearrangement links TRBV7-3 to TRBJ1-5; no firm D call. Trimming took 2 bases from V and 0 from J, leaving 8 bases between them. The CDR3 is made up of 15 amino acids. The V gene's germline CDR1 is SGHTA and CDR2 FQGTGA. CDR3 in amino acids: CASSLDGFSNQPQHF. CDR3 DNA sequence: TGTGCCAGCAGCTTAGACGGATTTAGCAATCAGCCCCAGCATTTT.

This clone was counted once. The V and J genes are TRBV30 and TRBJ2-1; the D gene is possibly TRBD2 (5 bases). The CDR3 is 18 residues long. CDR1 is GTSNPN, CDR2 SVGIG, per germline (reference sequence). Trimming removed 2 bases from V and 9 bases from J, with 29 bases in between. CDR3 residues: CAWSKIRSGVLRFGEQFF. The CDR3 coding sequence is TGTGCCTGGAGTAAAATCAGGAGCGGCGTACTACGATTTGGTGAGCAGTTCTTC. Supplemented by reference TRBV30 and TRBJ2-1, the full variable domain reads SQTIHQWPATLVQPVGSPLSLECTVEGTSNPNLYWYRQAAGRGLQLLFYSVGIGQISSEVPQNLSASRPQDRQFILSSKKLLLSDSGFYLCAWSKIRSGVLRFGEQFFGPGTRLTVL.

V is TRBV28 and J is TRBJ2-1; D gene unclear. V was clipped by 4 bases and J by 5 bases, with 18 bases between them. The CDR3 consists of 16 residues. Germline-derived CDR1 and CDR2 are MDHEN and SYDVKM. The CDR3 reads CASSYPVGQVNNEQFF. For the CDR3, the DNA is TGTGCCAGCAGTTATCCAGTTGGGCAGGTAAACAATGAGCAGTTCTTC.

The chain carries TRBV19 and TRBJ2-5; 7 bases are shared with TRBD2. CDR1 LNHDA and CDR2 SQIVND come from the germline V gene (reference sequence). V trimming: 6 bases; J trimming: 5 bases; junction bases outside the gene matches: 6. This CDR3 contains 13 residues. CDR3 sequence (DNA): TGTGCCAGTAGAAGCGGGATGGGGGAGACCCAGTACTTC. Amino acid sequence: CASRSGMGETQYF.

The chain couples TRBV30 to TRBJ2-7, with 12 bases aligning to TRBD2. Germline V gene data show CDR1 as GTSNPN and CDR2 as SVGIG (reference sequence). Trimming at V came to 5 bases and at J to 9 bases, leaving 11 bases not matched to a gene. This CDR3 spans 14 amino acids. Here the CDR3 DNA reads TGTGCCTGGTCGTCTGGTCTAGCGGGAGGGGGGCAGTACTTC. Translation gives CAWSSGLAGGGQYF.

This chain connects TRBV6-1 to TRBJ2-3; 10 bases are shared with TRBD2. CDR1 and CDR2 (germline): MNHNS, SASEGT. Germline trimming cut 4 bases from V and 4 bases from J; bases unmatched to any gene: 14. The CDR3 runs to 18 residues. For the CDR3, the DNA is TGTGCCAGCAGTGTGTCCCGGATAGCGGGAGGTATCGCAGATACGCAGTATTTT. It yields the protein CASSVSRIAGGIADTQYF.

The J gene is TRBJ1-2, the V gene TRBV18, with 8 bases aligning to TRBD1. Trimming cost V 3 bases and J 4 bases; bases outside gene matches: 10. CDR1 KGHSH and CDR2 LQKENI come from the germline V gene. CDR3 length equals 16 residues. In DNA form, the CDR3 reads TGTGCCAGCTCACCCCCCGGACAGGGAGGCATCTATGGCTACACCTTC. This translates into CASSPPGQGGIYGYTF.

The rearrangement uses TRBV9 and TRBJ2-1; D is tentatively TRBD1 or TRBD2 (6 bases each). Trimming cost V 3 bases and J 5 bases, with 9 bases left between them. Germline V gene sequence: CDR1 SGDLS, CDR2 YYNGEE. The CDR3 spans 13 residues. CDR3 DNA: TGTGCCAGCAGCGCCGGGGGCGACAATGAGCAGTTCTTC. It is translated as CASSAGGDNEQFF.

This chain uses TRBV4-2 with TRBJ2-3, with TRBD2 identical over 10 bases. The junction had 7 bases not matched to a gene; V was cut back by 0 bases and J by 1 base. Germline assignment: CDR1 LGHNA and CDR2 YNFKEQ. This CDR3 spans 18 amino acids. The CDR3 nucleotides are TGTGCCAGCAGCCAAGACCCTAGCGGGGGCGGTGGCACAGATACGCAGTATTTT. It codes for CASSQDPSGGGGTDTQYF.

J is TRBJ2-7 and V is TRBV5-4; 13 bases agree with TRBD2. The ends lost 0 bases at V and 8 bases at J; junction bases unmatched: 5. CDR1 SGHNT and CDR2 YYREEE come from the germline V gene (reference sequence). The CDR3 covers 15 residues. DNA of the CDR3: TGTGCCAGCAGCTTGGCCCAACTAGCGGGAGGGCAGCAGTACTTC. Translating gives CASSLAQLAGGQQYF.

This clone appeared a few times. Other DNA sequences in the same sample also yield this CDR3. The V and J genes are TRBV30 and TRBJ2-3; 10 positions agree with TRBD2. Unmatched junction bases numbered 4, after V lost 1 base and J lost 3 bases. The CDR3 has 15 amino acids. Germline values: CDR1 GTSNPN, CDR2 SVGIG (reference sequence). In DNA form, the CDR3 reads TGTGCCTGGAGTGAACTAGCGGGACTTACAGATACGCAGTATTTT. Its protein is CAWSELAGLTDTQYF. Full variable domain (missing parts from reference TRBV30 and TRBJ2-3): SQTIHQWPATLVQPVGSPLSLECTVEGTSNPNLYWYRQAAGRGLQLLFYSVGIGQISSEVPQNLSASRPQDRQFILSSKKLLLSDSGFYLCAWSELAGLTDTQYFGPGTRLTVL.

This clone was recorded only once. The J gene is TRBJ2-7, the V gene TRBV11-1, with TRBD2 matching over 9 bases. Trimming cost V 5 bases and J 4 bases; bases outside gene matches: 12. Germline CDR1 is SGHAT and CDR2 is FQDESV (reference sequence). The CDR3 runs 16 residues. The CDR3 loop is CASSLSNGLAGYEQYF. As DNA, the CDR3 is TGTGCCAGCAGCCTTAGTAATGGGCTAGCGGGATACGAGCAGTACTTC.

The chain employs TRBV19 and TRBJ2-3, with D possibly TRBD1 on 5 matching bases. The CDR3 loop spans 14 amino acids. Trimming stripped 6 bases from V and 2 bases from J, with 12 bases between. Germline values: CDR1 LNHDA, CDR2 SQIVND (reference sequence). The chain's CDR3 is CASRVSGSTDTQYF. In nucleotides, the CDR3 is TGTGCCAGTAGGGTCTCAGGGTCCACAGATACGCAGTATTTT.

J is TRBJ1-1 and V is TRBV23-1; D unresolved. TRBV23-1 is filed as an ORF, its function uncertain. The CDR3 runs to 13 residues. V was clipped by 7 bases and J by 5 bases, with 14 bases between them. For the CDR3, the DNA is TGCGCCAGCAAACTACCGGGCGGGACTGAAGCTTTCTTT. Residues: CASKLPGGTEAFF.

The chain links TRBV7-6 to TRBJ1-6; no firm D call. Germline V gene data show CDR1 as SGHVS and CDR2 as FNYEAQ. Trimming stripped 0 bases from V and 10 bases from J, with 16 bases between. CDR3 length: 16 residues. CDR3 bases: TGTGCCAGCAGCTTAGCGGGCAGTGGGGTAGAATCACCCCTCCACTTT. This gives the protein CASSLAGSGVESPLHF.

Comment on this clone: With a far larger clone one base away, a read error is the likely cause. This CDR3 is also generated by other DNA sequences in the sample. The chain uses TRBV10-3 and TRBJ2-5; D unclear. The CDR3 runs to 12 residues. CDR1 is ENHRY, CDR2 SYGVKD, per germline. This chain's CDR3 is CAISGQQETQYF. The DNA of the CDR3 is TGTGCCATAAGTGGGCAGCAAGAGACCCAGTACTTC.